The TCR beta chain described here comes from a study of blood T cell repertoires in COVID-19. Trimming cost V 5 bases and J 5 bases; bases outside gene matches: 6. The germline V gene has CDR1 LNHDA and CDR2 SQIVND (reference sequence). CDR3 size: 15 residues. Profiled with immunoSEQ multiplex PCR; TCRdb holds only in-frame clones, not every one. Seen here are 130,000 or so clones, around 89% observed once, and the top ten hold more than 15%. The rearrangement joins TRBV19 to TRBJ1-5, with 10 bases identical to TRBD1. The specimen was peripheral blood. The clonotype was recovered from a man over 45 with active or convalescent COVID-19. CDR3 in DNA: TGTGCCAGTAGTCCAACGACAGGGGGCGATCAGCCCCAGCATTTT. Translated, it gives CASSPTTGGDQPQHF.